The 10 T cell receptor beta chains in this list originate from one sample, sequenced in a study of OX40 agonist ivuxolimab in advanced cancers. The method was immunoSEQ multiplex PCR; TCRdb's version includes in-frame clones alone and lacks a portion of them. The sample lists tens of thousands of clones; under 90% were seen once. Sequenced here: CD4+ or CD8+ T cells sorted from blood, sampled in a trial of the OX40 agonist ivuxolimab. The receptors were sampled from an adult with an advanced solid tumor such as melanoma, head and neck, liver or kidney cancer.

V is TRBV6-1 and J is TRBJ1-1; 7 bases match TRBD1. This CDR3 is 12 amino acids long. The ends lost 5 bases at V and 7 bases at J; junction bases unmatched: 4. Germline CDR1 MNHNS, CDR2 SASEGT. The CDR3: CASSPGGGEAFF. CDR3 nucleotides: TGTGCCAGCAGTCCAGGGGGAGGTGAAGCTTTCTTT.

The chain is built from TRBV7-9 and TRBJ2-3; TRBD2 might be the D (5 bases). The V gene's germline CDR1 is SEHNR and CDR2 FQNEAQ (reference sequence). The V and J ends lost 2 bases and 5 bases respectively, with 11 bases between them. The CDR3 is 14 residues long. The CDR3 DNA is TGTGCCAGCAGCTTAAAGGGTCGGGGAGATACGCAGTATTTT. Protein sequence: CASSLKGRGDTQYF.

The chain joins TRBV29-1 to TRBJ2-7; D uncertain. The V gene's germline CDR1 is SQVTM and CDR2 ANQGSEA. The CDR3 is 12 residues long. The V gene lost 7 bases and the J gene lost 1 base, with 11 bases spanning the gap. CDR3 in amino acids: CSASDGSYEQYF. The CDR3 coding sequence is TGCAGCGCCTCGGACGGGTCCTACGAGCAGTACTTC.

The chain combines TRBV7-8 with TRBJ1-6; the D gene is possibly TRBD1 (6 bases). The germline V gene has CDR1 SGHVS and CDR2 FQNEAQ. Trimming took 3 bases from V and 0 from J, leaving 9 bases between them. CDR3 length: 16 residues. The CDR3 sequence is CASSFDRSSYNSPLHF. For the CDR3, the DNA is TGTGCCAGCAGCTTTGACAGGAGCTCCTATAATTCACCCCTCCACTTT.

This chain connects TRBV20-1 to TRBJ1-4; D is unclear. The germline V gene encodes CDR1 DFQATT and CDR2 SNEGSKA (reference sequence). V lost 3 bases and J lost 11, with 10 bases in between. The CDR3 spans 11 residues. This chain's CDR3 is CSASEVPKLFF. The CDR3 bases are TGCAGTGCTAGCGAGGTTCCTAAACTGTTTTTT.

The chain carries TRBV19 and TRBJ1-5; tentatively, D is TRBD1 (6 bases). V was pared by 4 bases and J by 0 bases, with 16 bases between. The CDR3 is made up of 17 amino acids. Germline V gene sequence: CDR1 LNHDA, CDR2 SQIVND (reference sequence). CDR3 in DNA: TGTGCCAGTAGTACAGGGGACTTCTATTATAGCAATCAGCCCCAGCATTTT. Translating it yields CASSTGDFYYSNQPQHF.

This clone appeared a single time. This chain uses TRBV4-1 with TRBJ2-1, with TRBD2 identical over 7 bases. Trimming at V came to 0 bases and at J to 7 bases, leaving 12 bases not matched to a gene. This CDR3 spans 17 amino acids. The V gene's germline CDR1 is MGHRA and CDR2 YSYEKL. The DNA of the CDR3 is TGCGCCAGCAGCCAAGAGGGACCCAGCGGGACTAAGAATGAGCAGTTCTTC. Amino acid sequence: CASSQEGPSGTKNEQFF.

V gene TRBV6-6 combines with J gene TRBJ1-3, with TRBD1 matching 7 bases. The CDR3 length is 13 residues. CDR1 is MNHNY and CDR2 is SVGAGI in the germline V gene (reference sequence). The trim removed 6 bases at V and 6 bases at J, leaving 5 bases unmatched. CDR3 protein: CASRVDRENTIYF. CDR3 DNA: TGTGCCAGCAGGGTAGACAGGGAAAACACCATATATTTT.

The CDR3 here is CASSLDGTVSGNTIYF. The CDR3 DNA follows: TGCGCCAGCAGCTTGGATGGGACAGTCTCTGGAAACACCATATATTTT. V and J are TRBV5-1 and TRBJ1-3; 7 nucleotides agree with TRBD1. CDR1 and CDR2 from the germline V gene are SGHRS and YFSETQ. The CDR3 extends over 16 amino acids. V lost 0 bases, J lost 0 bases, and 3 bases stayed unmatched.

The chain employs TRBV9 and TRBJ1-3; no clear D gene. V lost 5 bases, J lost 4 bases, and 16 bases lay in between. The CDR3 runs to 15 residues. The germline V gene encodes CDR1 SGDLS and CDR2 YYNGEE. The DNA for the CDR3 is TGTGCCAGCAGTCTTGACTTGGGAGTGGGAAACACCATATATTTT. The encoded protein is CASSLDLGVGNTIYF.